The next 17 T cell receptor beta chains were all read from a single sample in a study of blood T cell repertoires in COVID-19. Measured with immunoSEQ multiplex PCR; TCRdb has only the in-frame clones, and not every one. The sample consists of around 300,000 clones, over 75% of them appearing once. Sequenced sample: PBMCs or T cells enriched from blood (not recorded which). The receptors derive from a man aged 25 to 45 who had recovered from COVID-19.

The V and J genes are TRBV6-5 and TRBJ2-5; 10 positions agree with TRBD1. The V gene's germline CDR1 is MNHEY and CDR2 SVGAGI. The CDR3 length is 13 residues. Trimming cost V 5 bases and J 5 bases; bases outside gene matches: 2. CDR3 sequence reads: CASSRGQGETQYF. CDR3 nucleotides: TGTGCCAGCAGTCGGGGACAGGGGGAGACCCAGTACTTC.

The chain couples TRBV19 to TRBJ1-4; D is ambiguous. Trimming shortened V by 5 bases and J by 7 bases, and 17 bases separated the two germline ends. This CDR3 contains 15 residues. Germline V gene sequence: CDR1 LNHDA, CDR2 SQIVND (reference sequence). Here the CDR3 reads CASSPLRESGEKLFF. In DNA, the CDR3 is TGTGCCAGTAGTCCCCTGCGGGAATCAGGTGAAAAACTGTTTTTT.

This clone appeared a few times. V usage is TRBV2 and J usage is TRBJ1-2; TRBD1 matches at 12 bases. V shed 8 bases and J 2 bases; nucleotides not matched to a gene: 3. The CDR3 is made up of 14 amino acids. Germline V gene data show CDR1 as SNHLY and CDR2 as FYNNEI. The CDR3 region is CASGDRGLNYGYTF. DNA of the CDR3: TGTGCCAGCGGGGACAGGGGGCTAAACTATGGCTACACCTTC.

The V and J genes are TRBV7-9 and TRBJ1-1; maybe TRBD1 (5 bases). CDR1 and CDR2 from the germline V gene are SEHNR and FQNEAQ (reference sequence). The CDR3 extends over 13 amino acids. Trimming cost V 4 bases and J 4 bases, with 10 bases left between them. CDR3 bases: TGTGCCAGCAGCTCCCGCAGGGCCACTGAAGCTTTCTTT. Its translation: CASSSRRATEAFF.

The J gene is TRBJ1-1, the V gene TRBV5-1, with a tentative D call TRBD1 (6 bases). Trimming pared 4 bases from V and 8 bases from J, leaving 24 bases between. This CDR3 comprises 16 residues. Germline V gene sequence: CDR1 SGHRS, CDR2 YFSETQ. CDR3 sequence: CASSIGEGVSRTEAFF. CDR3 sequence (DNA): TGCGCCAGCAGCATCGGGGAGGGGGTGTCCAGGACCGAAGCTTTCTTT.

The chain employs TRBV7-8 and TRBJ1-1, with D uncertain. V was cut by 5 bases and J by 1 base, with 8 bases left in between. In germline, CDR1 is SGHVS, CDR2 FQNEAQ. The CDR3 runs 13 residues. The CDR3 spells CASSLAGNTEAFF. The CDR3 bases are TGTGCCAGCAGCCTGGCTGGGAACACTGAAGCTTTCTTT.

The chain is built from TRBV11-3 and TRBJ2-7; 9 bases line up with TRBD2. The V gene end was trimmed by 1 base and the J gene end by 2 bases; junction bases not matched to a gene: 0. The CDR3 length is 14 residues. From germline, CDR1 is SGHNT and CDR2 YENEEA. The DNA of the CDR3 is TGTGCCAGCAGCTTAGGCGGGGGGGCCTACGAGCAGTACTTC. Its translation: CASSLGGGAYEQYF.

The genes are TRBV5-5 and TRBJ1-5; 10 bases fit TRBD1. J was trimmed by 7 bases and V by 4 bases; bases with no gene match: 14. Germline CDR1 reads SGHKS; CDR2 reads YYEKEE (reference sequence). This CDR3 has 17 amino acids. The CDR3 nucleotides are TGTGCCAGCAGCCCAAAGATGGGACAGGGGAAGGGGCAGCCCCAGCATTTT. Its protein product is CASSPKMGQGKGQPQHF.

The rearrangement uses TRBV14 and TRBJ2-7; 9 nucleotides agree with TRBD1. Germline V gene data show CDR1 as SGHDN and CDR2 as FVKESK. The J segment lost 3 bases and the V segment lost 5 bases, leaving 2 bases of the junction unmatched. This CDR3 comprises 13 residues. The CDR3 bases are TGTGCCAGCAGCTCGGGACAGGGCTACGAGCAGTACTTC. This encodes CASSSGQGYEQYF.

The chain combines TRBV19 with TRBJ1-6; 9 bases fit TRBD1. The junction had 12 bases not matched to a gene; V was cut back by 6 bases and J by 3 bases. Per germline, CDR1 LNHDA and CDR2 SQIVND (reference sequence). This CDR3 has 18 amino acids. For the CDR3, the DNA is TGTGCCAGTAGGAGGGGACAGGGTCAACCCTTCTATAATTCACCCCTCCACTTT. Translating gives CASRRGQGQPFYNSPLHF.

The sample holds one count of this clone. The CDR3 DNA reads as TGTGCCAGCAGCTCCACAGGGTCCTATCAGCCCCAGCATTTT. Amino acid sequence: CASSSTGSYQPQHF. V is TRBV5-5 and J is TRBJ1-5; TRBD1 might be the D (6 bases). V lost 3 bases to trimming and J lost 5 bases, with 12 bases between them. This CDR3 has 14 amino acids. Germline V gene lookup returns CDR1 SGHKS and CDR2 YYEKEE (reference sequence).

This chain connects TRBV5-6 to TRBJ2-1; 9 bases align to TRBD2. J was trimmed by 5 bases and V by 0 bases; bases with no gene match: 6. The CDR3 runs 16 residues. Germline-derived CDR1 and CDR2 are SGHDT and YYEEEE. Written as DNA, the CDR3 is TGTGCCAGCAGCTTGGTGGTACTAGCGGGTAACAATGAGCAGTTCTTC. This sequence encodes CASSLVVLAGNNEQFF.

The CDR3 DNA reads as TGTGCCAGCTCACCGAGGGACAGGGGCAATCAGCCCCAGCATTTT. It specifies CASSPRDRGNQPQHF. V gene TRBV18 combines with J gene TRBJ1-5; 9 nucleotides match TRBD1. Unmatched junction bases numbered 2, after V lost 3 bases and J lost 2 bases. This CDR3 spans 15 amino acids. Germline V gene sequence: CDR1 KGHSH, CDR2 LQKENI.

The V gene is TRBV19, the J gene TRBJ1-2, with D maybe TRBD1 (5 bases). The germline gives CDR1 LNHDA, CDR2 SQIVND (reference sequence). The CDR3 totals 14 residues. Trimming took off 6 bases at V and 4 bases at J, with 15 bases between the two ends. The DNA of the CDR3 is TGTGCCAGTAGGCAACAGGAGAACGCCTATGGCTACACCTTC. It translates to CASRQQENAYGYTF. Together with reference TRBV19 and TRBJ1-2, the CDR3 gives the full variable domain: DGGITQSPKYLFRKEGQNVTLSCEQNLNHDAMYWYRQDPGQGLRLIYYSQIVNDFQKGDIAEGYSVSREKKESFPLTVTSAQKNPTAFYLCASRQQENAYGYTFGSGTRLTVV.

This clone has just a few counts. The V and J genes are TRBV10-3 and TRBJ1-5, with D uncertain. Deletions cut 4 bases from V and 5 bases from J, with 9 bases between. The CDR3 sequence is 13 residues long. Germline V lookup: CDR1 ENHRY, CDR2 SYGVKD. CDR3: CAISVRLDQPQHF. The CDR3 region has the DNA TGTGCCATCAGTGTGAGGTTGGATCAGCCCCAGCATTTT.

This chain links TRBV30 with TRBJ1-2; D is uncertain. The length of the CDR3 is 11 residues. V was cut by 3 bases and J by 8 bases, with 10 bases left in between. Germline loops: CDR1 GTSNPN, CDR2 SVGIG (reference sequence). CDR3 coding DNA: TGTGCCTGGAGACACTTCGGGGGCTACACCTTC. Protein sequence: CAWRHFGGYTF.

The CDR3 coding sequence is TGTGCCAGCAGTTTATTCGAGTCAAATGAAAAACTGTTTTTT. Encoded protein: CASSLFESNEKLFF. The genes are TRBV28 and TRBJ1-4; D unresolved. The V end lost 1 base, the J end lost 5 bases, and 8 bases lay between the germline ends. The CDR3 sequence is 14 residues long. The germline V gene has CDR1 MDHEN and CDR2 SYDVKM.